This T cell receptor (beta chain) was documented in a study of cytomegalovirus exposure and HLA in healthy donors. Study background: The same platform was used for the 100 to 150 validation repertoires and the 500 to 700 first-cohort repertoires, a later analysis reported. General study points: A classifier reportedly called cytomegalovirus status with high sensitivity and specificity. Researchers counted around 150 TCR beta chains as cytomegalovirus-associated.

It was the approximately 130-subject validation cohort, separate from the roughly 700-subject first cohort, to which the donors belonged. On this clone itself: What it binds is not known.

Clones were sequenced by immunoSEQ multiplex PCR, and TCRdb holds only the in-frame ones, with some missing. The repertoire holds under 200,000 clones, with about 89% as singletons. Sequenced sample: PBMCs. This TCR came from a young woman in good health and CMV-seropositive.

The CDR3 region is CASSLTVYEQYF. CDR3 DNA sequence: TGTGCCAGCAGCTTAACAGTCTACGAGCAGTACTTC. The chain is built from TRBV7-2 and TRBJ2-7; unclear D gene. This CDR3 is built from 12 residues. Germline V gene lookup returns CDR1 SGHTA and CDR2 FQGNSA. The V end lost 2 bases, the J end lost 3 bases, and 5 bases lay between the germline ends.